These 28 T cell receptor beta chains were sequenced from one sample in a study of blood T cell repertoires in COVID-19. The method was immunoSEQ multiplex PCR; TCRdb's version includes in-frame clones alone and lacks a portion of them. This table holds about 170,000 clones, around 84% found once. The sequenced sample was peripheral blood. The receptors shown here come from an elderly woman with COVID-19, enrolled during active disease.

The chain has TRBV10-3 and TRBJ2-7, with TRBD2 as a possible D gene (6 bases). In germline, CDR1 is ENHRY, CDR2 SYGVKD. V lost 2 bases and J lost 6, with 14 bases in between. The CDR3 spans 14 residues. Here the CDR3 DNA reads TGTGCCATCAGTGAGCATGGAGGGCCCTCCGAGCAGTACTTC. Its protein product is CAISEHGGPSEQYF.

The chain couples TRBV5-1 to TRBJ2-2; TRBD1 aligns across 7 bases. This CDR3 spans 14 amino acids. The J segment lost 7 bases and the V segment lost 7 bases, leaving 10 bases of the junction unmatched. The germline CDR1 and CDR2 sequences are SGHRS and YFSETQ. The CDR3 spells CASHRGGPDGELFF. For the CDR3, the DNA is TGCGCCAGCCACAGGGGTGGGCCTGACGGGGAGCTGTTTTTT. Combining the CDR3 with reference TRBV5-1 and TRBJ2-2 gives the whole variable domain KAGVTQTPRYLIKTRGQQVTLSCSPISGHRSVSWYQQTPGQGLQFLFEYFSETQRNKGNFPGRFSGRQFSNSRSEMNVSTLELGDSALYLCASHRGGPDGELFFGEGSRLTVL.

The V and J genes are TRBV5-6 and TRBJ2-7, with D perhaps matching TRBD1 (5 bases). The V end was cut by 4 bases, the J end by 2 bases, with 10 bases between. CDR3 length: 13 amino acids. The V gene's germline CDR1 is SGHDT and CDR2 YYEEEE. CDR3 in DNA: TGTGCCAGCAGCCCCGTAGGGGCCTACGAGCAGTACTTC. Translating it yields CASSPVGAYEQYF.

The V gene is TRBV28, the J gene TRBJ1-2, with 9 bases matching TRBD1. The CDR3 contains 17 residues. Germline lookup yields CDR1 MDHEN and CDR2 SYDVKM. The junction had 13 bases not matched to a gene; V was cut back by 6 bases and J by 2 bases. In nucleotides, the CDR3 is TGTGCCAGCAGCCCAACTCTACCGGGACAGGGAAACTATGGCTACACCTTC. Protein product: CASSPTLPGQGNYGYTF.

The chain has TRBV9 and TRBJ2-2; the D gene is possibly TRBD2 (6 bases). V dropped 3 bases and J dropped 0 bases, with 9 bases sitting between them. CDR3 length: 15 amino acids. Looked up from germline, CDR1 is SGDLS and CDR2 is YYNGEE. The CDR3 loop reads CASSGGLPNTGELFF. CDR3 nucleotides: TGTGCCAGCAGCGGGGGACTCCCGAACACCGGGGAGCTGTTTTTT.

The V call is TRBV19, the J call TRBJ1-1; D is undetermined. The V gene's germline CDR1 is LNHDA and CDR2 SQIVND (reference sequence). With 5 bases removed from V and 3 bases from J, the gap between germline ends came to 19 bases. This CDR3 comprises 16 residues. As DNA, the CDR3 is TGTGCCAGTAGTTATTCAGGTGTGATCGTGCACACTGAAGCTTTCTTT. Amino acids: CASSYSGVIVHTEAFF.

The chain's CDR3 is CASSLQVSVQETQYF. The DNA of the CDR3 is TGCGCCAGCAGCTTGCAAGTTAGCGTCCAAGAGACCCAGTACTTC. This chain links TRBV5-1 with TRBJ2-5; D might be TRBD2 (5 bases). The CDR3 is 15 amino acids. The germline V and J ends were trimmed by 1 base and 1 base, with 11 bases remaining between them. CDR1 SGHRS and CDR2 YFSETQ come from the germline V gene.

In this sample, this clone turned up once. The rearrangement joins TRBV28 to TRBJ1-1; D is uncertain. Trimming removed 6 bases at V and 5 bases at J, with 10 bases between. This CDR3 region has 12 residues. Germline CDR1 is MDHEN and CDR2 is SYDVKM. CDR3 DNA sequence: TGTGCCAGCAGGAGTGGTACGACTGAAGCTTTCTTT. Protein sequence: CASRSGTTEAFF.

The chain links TRBV27 to TRBJ1-2, with a possible D match to TRBD1 (5 bases). The CDR3 has 14 amino acids. The germline V and J ends were trimmed by 6 bases and 3 bases, with 14 bases remaining between them. Germline V CDR1 and CDR2: MNHEY, SMNVEV (reference sequence). The CDR3: CASRVQGNDYGYTF. CDR3 DNA sequence: TGTGCCAGCAGAGTTCAGGGTAATGACTATGGCTACACCTTC.

This clone came up once. The CDR3 nucleotides read TGTGCCAGTAGTACTCGGGACTTCTATGGCTACACCTTC. It specifies CASSTRDFYGYTF. The V and J genes are TRBV19 and TRBJ1-2; maybe TRBD1 (5 bases). Trimming took 4 bases from V and 4 from J, leaving 10 bases between them. The CDR3 spans 13 residues. The V gene's germline CDR1 is LNHDA and CDR2 SQIVND (reference sequence).

This chain uses TRBV27 with TRBJ2-3; no reliable D call. Germline lookup yields CDR1 MNHEY and CDR2 SMNVEV (reference sequence). The V and J ends lost 9 bases and 2 bases respectively, with 3 bases between them. The CDR3 length is 10 residues. Here the CDR3 reads CASLTDTQYF. The CDR3 DNA reads TGTGCCAGTCTCACAGATACGCAGTATTTT.

V is TRBV23-1 and J is TRBJ1-5; maybe TRBD1 (5 bases). TRBV23-1 is reported as an ORF; its role is uncertain. V lost 4 bases, J lost 5 bases, and 27 bases lay in between. The CDR3 covers 19 residues. The CDR3: CASSLIHRVCRGTDQPQHF. The CDR3 DNA follows: TGCGCCAGCAGTCTGATCCACCGCGTGTGTAGGGGCACCGATCAGCCCCAGCATTTT.

The V and J genes are TRBV19 and TRBJ1-5, with 8 bases lining up with TRBD1. In germline, CDR1 is LNHDA, CDR2 SQIVND (reference sequence). The CDR3 consists of 14 residues. V was pared by 7 bases and J by 4 bases, with 6 bases of the junction left unmatched. CDR3 region: CASTLGQGNQPQHF. CDR3 nucleotides: TGTGCCAGTACCTTAGGACAGGGAAATCAGCCCCAGCATTTT.

V usage is TRBV3-1 (or the pseudogene TRBV3-2) and J usage is TRBJ2-2, with a tentative D call TRBD1 (5 bases). Germline values: CDR1 LGHDT, CDR2 YNNKEL (reference sequence). V was shortened by 2 bases and J by 6 bases, with 10 bases between the two germline ends. This CDR3 region has 14 residues. CDR3 DNA sequence: TGTGCCAGCAGCCAATTTGGGGCTGCCGGGGAGCTGTTTTTT. Residues: CASSQFGAAGELFF.

The genes are TRBV18 and TRBJ2-5; TRBD2 aligns across 8 bases. The germline CDR1 and CDR2 sequences are KGHSH and LQKENI. The CDR3 runs 16 residues. The ends lost 3 bases at V and 5 bases at J; junction bases unmatched: 11. CDR3 nucleotides: TGTGCCAGCTCACCGGGAACTAGCGGAGTTAGGGAGACCCAGTACTTC. It translates to CASSPGTSGVRETQYF.

V gene TRBV6-5 combines with J gene TRBJ2-5, with D tentatively TRBD1 (6 bases). The CDR3 spans 14 residues. Trimming cost V 6 bases and J 1 base, with 12 bases left between them. The V gene's germline CDR1 is MNHEY and CDR2 SVGAGI. The CDR3 DNA reads TGTGCCAGCAGGTTAAACAGGGTCCAAGAGACCCAGTACTTC. Encoded protein: CASRLNRVQETQYF.

V is TRBV2 and J is TRBJ1-2, with 7 bases that match TRBD1. Germline CDR1 SNHLY, CDR2 FYNNEI. V was pared by 4 bases and J by 2 bases, with 1 base of the junction left unmatched. There are 13 residues in the CDR3. The CDR3 sequence is CASSGDRNYGYTF. The CDR3 bases are TGTGCCAGCAGTGGGGACAGAAACTATGGCTACACCTTC.

The chain employs TRBV29-1 and TRBJ2-6; a possible D gene is TRBD1 (6 bases). V lost 7 bases and J lost 2, with 18 bases in between. CDR1 and CDR2 (germline): SQVTM, ANQGSEA. The CDR3 loop spans 16 amino acids. For the CDR3, the DNA is TGCAGCGCGTCGAATCCTACAGGGACTGGGGCCAACGTCCTGACTTTC. Amino acids: CSASNPTGTGANVLTF.

This clone has a single count. The chain joins TRBV2 to TRBJ1-4, with unresolved D. CDR3 length: 14 residues. CDR1 SNHLY and CDR2 FYNNEI come from the germline V gene. The V and J ends lost 2 bases and 7 bases respectively, with 11 bases between them. The CDR3 DNA reads as TGTGCCAGCAGTGAAACGGGAGTGGGTGAAAAACTGTTTTTT. This sequence encodes CASSETGVGEKLFF.

V gene TRBV28 combines with J gene TRBJ2-7; 12 bases match TRBD2. With V trimmed by 4 bases and J by 10 bases, 11 bases remained unmatched. CDR1 MDHEN and CDR2 SYDVKM come from the germline V gene. This CDR3 has 15 residues. The chain's CDR3 is CASSSPSSGRDIQYF. In nucleotides, the CDR3 is TGTGCCAGCAGTTCCCCTTCTAGCGGGAGGGATATACAGTACTTC.

The chain combines TRBV6-2 or TRBV6-3 with TRBJ2-1, with D hard to call. The CDR3 is 13 amino acids. Germline V lookup: CDR1 MNHEY, CDR2 SVGEGT. V dropped 5 bases and J dropped 7 bases, with 12 bases sitting between them. The CDR3 DNA is TGTGCCAGCAGTATCCCCGCCGGGAATGAGCAGTTCTTC. Residues: CASSIPAGNEQFF.

This clone was seen a handful of times. The chain employs TRBV25-1 and TRBJ1-6; D call uncertain. CDR3 length: 17 amino acids. The ends were cut back, 1 base at V and 0 bases at J, with 10 bases in the middle. CDR1 and CDR2 (germline): MGHDK, SYGVNS. The CDR3 sequence is CASSELAESSYNSPLHF. DNA of the CDR3: TGTGCCAGCAGTGAATTAGCAGAAAGCTCCTATAATTCACCCCTCCACTTT.

CDR3 sequence (DNA): TGTGCCAGCTCACCATCGAGAGACAATGAGCAGTTCTTC. Translating gives CASSPSRDNEQFF. V is TRBV18 and J is TRBJ2-1; D not certain. Trimming cost V 2 bases and J 5 bases, with 7 bases left between them. This CDR3 is built from 13 residues. Germline V gene sequence: CDR1 KGHSH, CDR2 LQKENI.

The V gene is TRBV28, the J gene TRBJ1-2, with TRBD1 matching 7 bases. The germline V gene encodes CDR1 MDHEN and CDR2 SYDVKM. V shed 5 bases, J shed 5 bases, and the junction held 11 bases outside the gene matches. The CDR3 is made up of 15 amino acids. The CDR3 region has the DNA TGTGCCAGCAGTGGACCAACAGGGGATAGATATGGCTACACCTTC. Translation gives CASSGPTGDRYGYTF.

Of note for this clone: Other DNA sequences of this sample code for an identical CDR3. The rearrangement joins TRBV10-3 to TRBJ2-2; D gene ambiguous. The CDR3 is 14 amino acids. Germline CDR1 ENHRY, CDR2 SYGVKD. Between the trimmed V and J ends, which lost 3 bases and 5 bases, there was a span of 10 bases. The CDR3 here is CAISDSLSTGELFF. The CDR3 DNA reads as TGTGCCATCAGTGATTCCCTTTCTACCGGGGAGCTGTTTTTT.

This clone has a single count. The rearrangement joins TRBV6-6 to TRBJ2-3, with 11 bases that match TRBD1. J was trimmed by 2 bases and V by 6 bases; bases with no gene match: 10. The CDR3 consists of 17 residues. Germline values: CDR1 MNHNY, CDR2 SVGAGI (reference sequence). In nucleotides, the CDR3 is TGTGCCAGCAGGCGAACCGGACAGGGGGCCTTCACAGATACGCAGTATTTT. Translating it yields CASRRTGQGAFTDTQYF.

The chain is built from TRBV6-6 and TRBJ2-3, with 9 nucleotides matching TRBD2. Germline CDR1 is MNHNY and CDR2 is SVGAGI (reference sequence). The CDR3 extends over 16 amino acids. V lost 11 bases to trimming and J lost 6 bases; unmatched junction nucleotides: 18. The CDR3 coding sequence is TGTGCCCGATTCCCTGCTCTAGCGGGGCCGGATGATACGCAGTATTTT. Amino acid sequence: CARFPALAGPDDTQYF.

V usage is TRBV5-4 and J usage is TRBJ2-3; TRBD1 might be the D (7 bases). CDR3 length: 14 residues. Germline-derived CDR1 and CDR2 are SGHNT and YYREEE (reference sequence). Trimming left V 4 bases short and J 5 bases short, with 14 bases between. CDR3 loop: CASSARGVGDTQYF. For the CDR3, the DNA is TGTGCCAGCAGCGCCAGGGGGGTAGGAGATACGCAGTATTTT.